This TCR beta chain was found in a study of CD8+ T cells in alopecia areata. Sequencing used cDNA as its template, made by extracting RNA and reverse transcribing it. Profiling relied on immunoSEQ multiplex PCR, and the TCRdb table lists in-frame clones only, not all of them. The sample contains 200,000 to 250,000 clones, approximately 65% of which appear only once. Points from the study as a whole: It was observed that many expanded lesional clones persisted in scalp and blood during tofacitinib.

Treatment: oral pan-JAK inhibitor, 5-10 mg twice daily. V was shortened by 3 bases and J by 0 bases, with 8 bases between the two germline ends. CDR3 size: 13 residues. Germline loops: CDR1 GTSNPN, CDR2 SVGIG (reference sequence). Regarding this clone: What it recognizes is unknown.

The sequence was collected from a human donor with alopecia areata. The material was CD4+ T cells sorted from blood, obtained at approximately week 44, from a patient treated with tofacitinib. This sequence joins TRBV30 and TRBJ1-2, with unresolved D. The CDR3 DNA follows: TGTGCCTGGAGCGAACAACCTAACTATGGCTACACCTTC. It is translated as CAWSEQPNYGYTF.